This TCR beta chain was observed in a study of CD8 T cells in ankylosing spondylitis. Trimming shortened V by 3 bases and J by 0 bases, and 9 bases separated the two germline ends. This CDR3 contains 14 residues. Per germline, CDR1 DFQATT and CDR2 SNEGSKA (reference sequence). This clonotype has ten or more counts. A single record per CDR3 protein comes from TCRdb applying MiXCR to the 5' RACE reads. This repertoire shows 150,000 to 200,000 distinct CDR3 sequences, 11% found once; its top ten account for about 27%. Sequencing input: blood, either unsorted or a sorted T cell fraction (not recorded which). The chain employs TRBV20-1 and TRBJ2-4; a weak D match, TRBD1 (6 bases). This receptor was taken from a male donor with ankylosing spondylitis or in good health (not recorded which). For the CDR3, the DNA is TGCAGTGCTAGTACAGGGTTAGCCAAAAACATTCAGTACTTC. Translated, it gives CSASTGLAKNIQYF.